This TCR beta chain was obtained from a study of OX40 agonist ivuxolimab in advanced cancers. Notes on the study in general: Partial responders receiving 0.1-3.0 mg/kg showed among the lowest clonal expansion. CD8+ T cells showed, on average, more clonal expansion than CD4+ cells.

As regards this clone: The antigen is unknown.

CDR3 length: 15 residues. Germline CDR1 reads MNHEY; CDR2 reads SVGAGI. Trimming took off 5 bases at V and 0 bases at J, with 10 bases between the two ends. Only in-frame clones appear in the TCRdb table, and some are missing; sequencing was by immunoSEQ multiplex PCR. The table has 39,000 or so clones, about 86% seen once. This sequence originates from an adult with an advanced solid tumor such as melanoma, head and neck, liver or kidney cancer. V is TRBV6-5 and J is TRBJ2-2, with D possibly being TRBD1 (6 bases). Sequences were derived from CD4+ or CD8+ T cells sorted from blood, sampled in a trial of the OX40 agonist ivuxolimab. CDR3 sequence reads: CASSATGPNTGELFF. As DNA, the CDR3 is TGTGCCAGCAGTGCCACAGGGCCGAACACCGGGGAGCTGTTTTTT.